Shown below are 16 T cell receptor beta chains from a single sample sequenced in a study of radiation and T cells in renal cell carcinoma. Here immunoSEQ multiplex PCR was the method, and the copy in TCRdb shows in-frame clones only, minus some. The data hold 150,000 or so clones, with about 87% observed a single time. The time point here: blood 4 weeks post-SBRT, at nephrectomy. Treatment in this sample: 15 Gy SBRT to primary tumor, nephrectomy 4 weeks later. The sample consisted of blood, taken from a patient whose treatment included radiotherapy and nephrectomy. The origin of the receptors is a woman between 45 and 60 years old with renal cell carcinoma.

The rearrangement joins TRBV19 to TRBJ1-5; TRBD1 might be the D (6 bases). This CDR3 comprises 14 residues. CDR1 and CDR2 from the germline V gene are LNHDA and SQIVND (reference sequence). The V end was cut by 6 bases, the J end by 6 bases, with 15 bases between. CDR3 in amino acids: CASRSAGASQPQHF. DNA of the CDR3: TGTGCCAGTAGAAGTGCAGGGGCGAGTCAGCCCCAGCATTTT.

The chain is built from TRBV9 and TRBJ1-5; no reliable D call. Germline V CDR1 and CDR2: SGDLS, YYNGEE. The CDR3 totals 15 residues. V lost 3 bases, J lost 2 bases, and 12 bases lay in between. CDR3 loop: CASSEGIWGNQPQHF. Written as DNA, the CDR3 is TGTGCCAGCAGCGAGGGAATTTGGGGCAATCAGCCCCAGCATTTT.

The chain uses TRBV4-2 and TRBJ1-2; D unclear. V lost 0 bases to trimming and J lost 8 bases, with 10 bases between them. The germline V gene has CDR1 LGHNA and CDR2 YNFKEQ. The CDR3 covers 13 residues. The CDR3 region has the DNA TGTGCCAGCAGCCAAGATTTGGGAAGCGGCTACACCTTC. It encodes CASSQDLGSGYTF.

The genes are TRBV9 and TRBJ2-2, with D uncertain. V was pared by 4 bases and J by 3 bases, with 16 bases between. Germline CDR1 reads SGDLS; CDR2 reads YYNGEE. CDR3 length equals 16 residues. Written as DNA, the CDR3 is TGTGCCAGCAGCCAGAGACCCCTTTTGTACACCGGGGAGCTGTTTTTT. Translation gives CASSQRPLLYTGELFF.

The chain links TRBV29-1 to TRBJ1-1, with D possibly matching TRBD1 (6 bases). The germline gives CDR1 SQVTM, CDR2 ANQGSEA. The CDR3 has 13 residues. V lost 8 bases, J lost 2 bases, and 15 bases lay in between. The CDR3 is CSMGGGGNTEAFF. For the CDR3, the DNA is TGCAGCATGGGGGGAGGGGGAAACACTGAAGCTTTCTTT. Full variable domain (remainder filled in from reference TRBV29-1 and TRBJ1-1): SAVISQKPSRDICQRGTSLTIQCQVDSQVTMMFWYRQQPGQSLTLIATANQGSEATYESGFVIDKFPISRPNLTFSTLTVSNMSPEDSSIYLCSMGGGGNTEAFFGQGTRLTVV.

The gene calls are TRBV29-1 and TRBJ1-2; 9 bases align to TRBD1. V was clipped by 6 bases and J by 4 bases; unmatched bases: 12. The CDR3 has 15 residues. Germline assignment: CDR1 SQVTM and CDR2 ANQGSEA. In nucleotides, the CDR3 is TGCAGCGTCGGACAGGGGAAAGGGCTAGGCTATGGCTACACCTTC. Protein: CSVGQGKGLGYGYTF.

This clone has more than one count but fewer than ten. This chain uses TRBV6-1 with TRBJ1-1; no definite D call. Germline loops: CDR1 MNHNS, CDR2 SASEGT. The CDR3 is 11 amino acids. V lost 3 bases to trimming and J lost 7 bases, with 6 bases between them. The DNA for the CDR3 is TGTGCCAGCAGTGAGTGGGGTGAAGCTTTCTTT. Its protein is CASSEWGEAFF.

V is TRBV7-9 and J is TRBJ1-6; the D is unclear. V lost 7 bases and J lost 0, with 13 bases in between. The CDR3 runs 16 residues. The germline gives CDR1 SEHNR, CDR2 FQNEAQ (reference sequence). CDR3 nucleotide sequence: TGTGCCAGCACCCCGATCCCCACCTCCTATAATTCACCCCTCCACTTT. Its protein product is CASTPIPTSYNSPLHF.

The chain carries TRBV9 and TRBJ2-7, with 7 bases aligning to TRBD2. The CDR3 has 15 residues. V shed 0 bases and J 0 bases; nucleotides not matched to a gene: 3. The V gene's germline CDR1 is SGDLS and CDR2 YYNGEE. The CDR3 coding sequence is TGTGCCAGCAGCGTAGACGGGGGGAGCTCCTACGAGCAGTACTTC. This sequence encodes CASSVDGGSSYEQYF.

The chain links TRBV18 to TRBJ1-3, with D unclear. V was cut by 3 bases and J by 3 bases, with 15 bases left in between. Per the germline V gene, CDR1 is KGHSH and CDR2 is LQKENI. The CDR3 is 16 amino acids. The CDR3 DNA is TGTGCCAGCTCACCCAGTTGGGGAGGGATTGGAAACACCATATATTTT. This gives the protein CASSPSWGGIGNTIYF.

The chain is built from TRBV2 and TRBJ1-6; 8 positions agree with TRBD1. V trimming: 6 bases; J trimming: 4 bases; junction bases outside the gene matches: 5. CDR3 length: 15 residues. The germline CDR1 and CDR2 sequences are SNHLY and FYNNEI. The CDR3 sequence: CASRTRTGYNSPLHF. Here the CDR3 DNA reads TGTGCCAGCAGGACTCGGACAGGGTATAATTCACCCCTCCACTTT.

The chain couples TRBV2 to TRBJ2-1; 8 nucleotides agree with TRBD2. The germline V gene encodes CDR1 SNHLY and CDR2 FYNNEI. The V segment lost 8 bases and the J segment 7 bases; nucleotides outside the gene matches: 13. The length of the CDR3 is 15 residues. The CDR3 bases are TGTGCCAGCCGTTGGGCGGGGGGTCAAAGAAATGAGCAGTTCTTC. Encoded protein: CASRWAGGQRNEQFF.

The chain recombines TRBV9 with TRBJ1-1; D remains unclear. The CDR3 length is 14 residues. Trimming left V 0 bases short and J 2 bases short, with 8 bases between. The V gene's germline CDR1 is SGDLS and CDR2 YYNGEE. The CDR3 region has the DNA TGTGCCAGCAGCGTAGTAGACGGAAACACTGAAGCTTTCTTT. The encoded protein is CASSVVDGNTEAFF.

The chain links TRBV5-1 to TRBJ2-3, with TRBD2 matching over 9 bases. Germline V CDR1 and CDR2: SGHRS, YFSETQ. Trimming took 4 bases from V and 4 from J; bases not matched to a gene: 7. The CDR3 length is 15 residues. The CDR3 sequence is CASSDRLAASDTQYF. The CDR3 DNA sequence: TGCGCCAGCAGCGATAGACTAGCGGCCTCAGATACGCAGTATTTT. Drawing the rest from reference TRBV5-1 and TRBJ2-3, the complete variable domain is KAGVTQTPRYLIKTRGQQVTLSCSPISGHRSVSWYQQTPGQGLQFLFEYFSETQRNKGNFPGRFSGRQFSNSRSEMNVSTLELGDSALYLCASSDRLAASDTQYFGPGTRLTVL.

The genes are TRBV2 and TRBJ2-4; D ambiguous. CDR3 size: 16 residues. Germline V CDR1 and CDR2: SNHLY, FYNNEI. With 2 bases removed from V and 0 bases from J, the gap between germline ends came to 11 bases. Written as DNA, the CDR3 is TGTGCCAGCAGTGAAAACAGCCTACTAGCCAAAAACATTCAGTACTTC. It is translated as CASSENSLLAKNIQYF.

The chain carries TRBV29-1 and TRBJ2-1; D ambiguous. The CDR3 extends over 11 amino acids. The ends were cut back, 5 bases at V and 10 bases at J, with 12 bases in the middle. Germline CDR1 SQVTM, CDR2 ANQGSEA. CDR3 in DNA: TGCAGCGTTCCCCTACCCATAGAGCAGTTCTTC. Protein: CSVPLPIEQFF.